This T cell receptor beta chain originates from a study of tissue T cells after allogeneic stem cell transplantation. Points from the study as a whole: Anatomically similar tissues had similar TCR repertoires within each patient.

This clone was seen only once. Its antigen is unidentified. The gene names given are mouse names. The read stops 1 residue short of the end of the CDR3; the missing end is completed from the germline J gene. Assay: immunoSEQ multiplex PCR; the TCRdb copy retains only in-frame clones and omits some. This table holds about 48,000 clones, over 65% found once. Trimming stripped 2 bases from V and 0 bases from J, with 7 bases between. The CDR3 is made up of 14 amino acids. The germline CDR1 and CDR2 sequences are LGHNA and YSYQKL. The sequence came from a pool of C57BL/6 mice in good health. The rearrangement joins TRBV2 to TRBJ1-1, with D hard to call. The source material was sorted cells pooled from one or two spleens. CDR3: CASSQPDANTEVFF. The sequenced CDR3 bases are TGTGCCAGCAGCCAACCGGATGCAAACACAGAAGTCTTC.